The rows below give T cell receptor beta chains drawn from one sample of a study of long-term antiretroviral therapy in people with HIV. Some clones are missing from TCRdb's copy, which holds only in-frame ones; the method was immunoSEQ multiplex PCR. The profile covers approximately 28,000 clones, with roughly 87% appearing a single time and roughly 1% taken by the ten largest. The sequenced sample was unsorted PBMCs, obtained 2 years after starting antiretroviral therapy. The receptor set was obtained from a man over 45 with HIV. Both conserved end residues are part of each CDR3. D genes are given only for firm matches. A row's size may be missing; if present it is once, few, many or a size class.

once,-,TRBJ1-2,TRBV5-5,CASSRQPAVANYGYTF,TGTGCCAGCAGCAGACAGCCGGCAGTAGCTAACTATGGCTACACCTTC
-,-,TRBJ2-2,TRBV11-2,CASSLNTGELFF,TGTGCCAGCAGCTTGAACACCGGGGAGCTGTTTTTT
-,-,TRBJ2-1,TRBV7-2,CASSLAWAGNEQFF,TGTGCCAGCAGCTTAGCTTGGGCCGGGAATGAGCAGTTCTTC
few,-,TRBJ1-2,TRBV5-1,CASSPGGGAHYGYTF,TGCGCCAGCAGCCCAGGCGGGGGCGCCCACTATGGCTACACCTTC
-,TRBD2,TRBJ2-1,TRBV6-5,CASSRIPGGKGEQFF,TGTGCCAGCAGTCGTATCCCGGGGGGTAAGGGTGAGCAGTTCTTC
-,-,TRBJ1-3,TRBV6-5,CASKTGPGNTIYF,TGTGCCAGCAAAACAGGGCCTGGAAACACCATATATTTT
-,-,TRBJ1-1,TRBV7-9,CASSLAESSEAFF,TGTGCCAGCAGCTTAGCGGAGAGTTCTGAAGCTTTCTTT
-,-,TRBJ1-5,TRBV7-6,CASSLAWNQPQHF,TGTGCCAGCAGCTTAGCGTGGAATCAGCCCCAGCATTTT
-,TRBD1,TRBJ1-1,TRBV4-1,CASSQEGQGSGTFF,TGCGCCAGCAGCCAAGAGGGACAGGGATCGGGAACTTTCTTT
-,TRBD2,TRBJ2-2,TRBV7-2,CASSFQGGLAGELFF,TGTGCCAGCAGCTTCCAGGGAGGGTTGGCCGGGGAGCTGTTTTTT
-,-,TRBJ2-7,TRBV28,CASSNEERGYEQYF,TGTGCCAGCAGTAACGAGGAGCGTGGTTACGAGCAGTACTTC